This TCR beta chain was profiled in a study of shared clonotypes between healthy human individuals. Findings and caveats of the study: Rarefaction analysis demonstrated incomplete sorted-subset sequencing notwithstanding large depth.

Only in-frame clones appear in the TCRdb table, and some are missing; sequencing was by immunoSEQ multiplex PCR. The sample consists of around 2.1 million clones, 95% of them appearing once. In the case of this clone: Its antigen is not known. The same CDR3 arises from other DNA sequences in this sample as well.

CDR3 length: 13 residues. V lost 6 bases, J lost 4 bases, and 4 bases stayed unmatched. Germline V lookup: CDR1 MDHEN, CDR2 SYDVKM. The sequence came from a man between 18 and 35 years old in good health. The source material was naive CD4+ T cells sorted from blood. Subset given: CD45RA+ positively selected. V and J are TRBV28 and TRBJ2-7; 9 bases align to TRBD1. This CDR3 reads CASRTGGLYEQYF. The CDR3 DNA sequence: TGTGCCAGCAGGACAGGGGGGCTTTACGAGCAGTACTTC.